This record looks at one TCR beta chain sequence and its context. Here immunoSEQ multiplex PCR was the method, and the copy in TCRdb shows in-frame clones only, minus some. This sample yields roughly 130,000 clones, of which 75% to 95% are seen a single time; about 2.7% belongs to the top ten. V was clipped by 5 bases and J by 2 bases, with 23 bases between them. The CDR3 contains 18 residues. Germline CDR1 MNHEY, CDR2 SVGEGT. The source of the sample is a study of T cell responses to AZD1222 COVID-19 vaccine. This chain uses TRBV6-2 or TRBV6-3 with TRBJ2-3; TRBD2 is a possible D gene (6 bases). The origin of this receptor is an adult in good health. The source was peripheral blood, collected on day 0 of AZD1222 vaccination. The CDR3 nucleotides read TGTGCCAGCAGTAGGGCGGGGACGGTAGCGGCCTTCACAGATACGCAGTATTTT. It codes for CASSRAGTVAAFTDTQYF.